This T cell receptor beta chain came from a study of Ad26.COV2.S vaccination and SARS-CoV-2 variants. Germline V lookup: CDR1 SGHTA, CDR2 FQGNSA. Losses at the gene ends were 1 base for V and 7 bases for J; bases not matched to a gene: 0. The CDR3 totals 14 residues. Sequenced by immunoSEQ multiplex PCR; TCRdb stores in-frame clones only, minus some. This table holds a few hundred thousand clones, 85% to 90% found once. Documented treatment: 19 received Ad26.COV2.S at low or high dose, single or two shots; 5 received placebo; per-sample allocation not given. Sampling was performed 63 days after the first vaccine or placebo injection. Recruitment in Boston yielded a donor of adult age, 18-55 years. Study-wide points: Vaccinated individuals (as opposed to placebo recipients) had higher spike-specific TCR breadth. Non-spike TCR breadth was similar in vaccine and placebo recipients. Marked by substantial breadth, spike-specific CD8+ and CD4+ T cell responses were reportedly seen after vaccination.

Comment on this clone: The antigen is not known.

Sequenced material: peripheral blood, taken in a trial of Ad26.COV2.S vaccine versus placebo. V gene TRBV7-2 combines with J gene TRBJ2-4, with TRBD1 matching 11 bases. This receptor was obtained from a person between 18 and 65 years old who received the Ad26.COV2.S COVID-19 vaccine or a placebo. DNA for the CDR3: TGTGCCAGCAGCTTAGGGACAGGGGGCAACATTCAGTACTTC. Protein sequence: CASSLGTGGNIQYF.